Listed here is a single T cell receptor beta chain. Use of 60 Vbeta and 13 Jbeta primers characterized the PCR. The assay was immunoSEQ multiplex PCR, and TCRdb's table has in-frame clones only and misses some. Altogether 80,000 or so clones are present, roughly 76% being singletons, with the ten largest covering 12%. These data originate in a study of cytomegalovirus exposure and HLA in healthy donors. CDR3 size: 19 residues. The germline CDR1 and CDR2 sequences are SGHDN and FVKESK. V lost 3 bases to trimming and J lost 1 base; unmatched junction nucleotides: 10. The sample comprised PBMCs. The rearrangement links TRBV14 to TRBJ2-2; 11 positions agree with TRBD2. This receptor was obtained from a male donor in good health and CMV-seropositive. The CDR3 DNA follows: TGTGCCAGCAGCCACTGGAGTAGACTAGCGGGACAGAACACCGGGGAGCTGTTTTTT. Translation gives CASSHWSRLAGQNTGELFF.